The entry below gives a single TCR beta chain sequence along with its context. Its antigen is unknown. The entry originates in a study of cytomegalovirus exposure and HLA in healthy donors. Overall study findings and caveats: TCR beta V- and J-gene trimming was later associated with a missense DCLRE1C variant.

PCR was performed using 60 Vbeta and 13 Jbeta primers. Data came from immunoSEQ multiplex PCR; TCRdb stores just in-frame clones and leaves some out. The repertoire includes fewer than 150,000 clones, approximately 80% of them detected once, and around 4.3% sits in the top ten. CDR1 is SGHTA and CDR2 is FQGNSA in the germline V gene. V dropped 5 bases and J dropped 0; count of bases not matched to a gene: 1. This CDR3 has 14 residues. The specimen sequenced was PBMCs. The receptor comes from a man aged 40-50 years in good health and CMV-seropositive. V and J are TRBV7-2 and TRBJ2-7; 10 bases agree with TRBD1. The DNA of the CDR3 is TGTGCCAGCAGCCGGGACAGGGGCTCCTACGAGCAGTACTTC. Its protein product is CASSRDRGSYEQYF.